A single TCR beta chain is shown here with its context. Per the study methods: Nucleated cell number was recorded as an estimate derived from reference gene primer amplification. Here immunoSEQ multiplex PCR was the method, and the copy in TCRdb shows in-frame clones only, minus some. V, J and clone size are taken as reported in that table, and D and trimming were inferred from the DNA itself. The sample yields 70,000 to 100,000 clones, 70% to 90% seen once. These data come from a study of blood T cell repertoires in COVID-19. Study at large: Researchers got acute and convalescent COVID-19 samples from the United States, Italy and Spain. T cells, B-cell-depleted T cells, or PBMCs supplied cDNA or gDNA.

The germline V gene encodes CDR1 SGHRS and CDR2 YFSETQ. V was trimmed by 0 bases and J by 8 bases, leaving 14 bases between them. The CDR3 has 14 amino acids. The specimen sequenced was peripheral blood. V usage is TRBV5-1 and J usage is TRBJ1-2; TRBD1 is a possible D gene (5 bases). This clonotype originated in a woman between 65 and 79 years old with acute or convalescent COVID-19. For the CDR3, the DNA is TGCGCCAGCAGCTTGGCGTCGGGGGAAGGCGGCTACACCTTC. Encoded protein: CASSLASGEGGYTF.